The clone carrying this TCR beta chain came up a few times. Its target is not known. The data stem from a study of early T cells in non-severe SARS-CoV-2 infection. As for the study in general: Whole-blood bulk RNA, unsorted, was sequenced, and chains were unpaired. Findings and limits, study-wide: VDJdb matching favored anti-spike CD8 responses, missing private and CD4 specificities.

With 1 base removed from V and 3 bases from J, the gap between germline ends came to 9 bases. The CDR3 has 15 amino acids. The germline V gene has CDR1 SGHAT and CDR2 FQNNGV. Unique molecular identifiers were attached to individual cDNA molecules. TCRdb processed the 5' RACE reads anew with MiXCR; each CDR3 protein has one entry. The profile shows 64,000 or so distinct CDR3 sequences, approximately 10% of them singletons. The material was whole blood, obtained at baseline. The clonotype was recovered from an adult who was a healthcare worker with PCR-confirmed SARS-CoV-2 infection or an uninfected control (not recorded which). The chain combines TRBV11-2 with TRBJ2-2; no clear D gene. CDR3 protein: CASSLVPGDTGELFF. The CDR3 DNA follows: TGTGCCAGCAGCTTAGTTCCAGGAGACACCGGGGAGCTGTTTTTT.